This is a list of T cell receptor beta chains from one sample in a study of molecular identifiers for immune sequencing clone quantification. TCRdb reprocessed the PCR reads via MiXCR and lists one record per CDR3 protein. The sample has hundreds of thousands of distinct CDR3 sequences, roughly 27% seen once. Sequencing used naive CD8+ T cells from blood, with Jurkat cell RNA spiked in. These receptors originate from a human donor in good health. Some libraries in this study had Jurkat cell RNA spiked in. CDR3s leave out the opening cysteine and the closing phenylalanine or tryptophan.

TRBV4-3	ASSQDVGINEKLF
TRBV19	ASTPGGGERF
TRBV20-1	SAREDTDTQY
TRBV7-9	ASSLATGGTYNEQF
TRBV9	ASSPETSQETQY
TRBV12-5	ASGEIKGRNTEAF
TRBV20-1	SASRTSGLIYEQY
TRBV12-3/TRBV12-4	ASSLTFGNTIY
TRBV15	ATSGQGTTGYEQY
TRBV28	ASRSDAYSTEAF
TRBV12-3/TRBV12-4	ASSLTGFSGNTIY
TRBV27	ATTDRGYEQY
TRBV14	ASSHGGGNSYNEQF
TRBV4-1	ASSQVINLNTEAF
TRBV27	ASSLFPRGTYEQY
TRBV5-1	ASSPGTGDWETQY
TRBV19	ASHPGSYGYT
TRBV29-1	SVVNPGNTMY
TRBV5-1	ASSLEGLTEAF
TRBV4-3	ASSRSGGVGNSPLH
TRBV19	ASTATSGLAGTDTQY
TRBV20-1	SARAGTGGYEQY
TRBV25-1	ASSESLLGSGNTIY
TRBV28	ASKTVNSKAF
TRBV28	ASSPQTGYQPQH
TRBV29-1	SVEETPYEQY
TRBV5-6	ASSFSGDTQPQH
TRBV2	ASSEALGQGPFPEAF
TRBV6-2/TRBV6-3	ASSYGGYSNQPQH
TRBV2	ASSRGGTGELF
TRBV12-3/TRBV12-4	ASSLPIGTDNEQF
TRBV7-2	ASRRPTRGYEQY
TRBV30	AWSFYRPGGEQY
TRBV13	ASSLGYGLAKNIQY
TRBV29-1	SVEEGTGGDIQY
TRBV13	ASTSLEGRERNTQY
TRBV7-2	ASSLGAWAYEQY
TRBV20-1	SARRRGDLNQPQH
TRBV2	ASSEAMIQIANYGYT
TRBV6-2/TRBV6-3	ASSYPHRAGELF
TRBV12-3/TRBV12-4	ASSLWGPPQETQY
TRBV27	ASSLLLVGGEQF
TRBV7-2	ASLSPPPALKETQY
TRBV5-4	ASSLGWGAGNTIY
TRBV28	ASSLEEESYT
TRBV23-1	ASSQLSQTNTGELF
TRBV4-1	ASSHDTRGNTGELF
TRBV23-1	ASSHCTREAF
TRBV29-1	SVRDGVYGYT
TRBV13	ASSTVVNTETF
TRBV13	ASSLRQGIPDTQY
TRBV3-1	ASTLGLAVQETQY
TRBV7-9	ASRGGTASGTGELF
TRBV5-1	ASSLGGGALSTDTQY
TRBV27	ASSHPRSRYNEQF
TRBV7-9	ASRSDRRETQY
TRBV7-9	ASSSGEFLDSPLH
TRBV4-1	ASSQEGRTQY
TRBV12-3/TRBV12-4	ASNLAGGPNEQF
TRBV20-1	SVKGPSGEKLF